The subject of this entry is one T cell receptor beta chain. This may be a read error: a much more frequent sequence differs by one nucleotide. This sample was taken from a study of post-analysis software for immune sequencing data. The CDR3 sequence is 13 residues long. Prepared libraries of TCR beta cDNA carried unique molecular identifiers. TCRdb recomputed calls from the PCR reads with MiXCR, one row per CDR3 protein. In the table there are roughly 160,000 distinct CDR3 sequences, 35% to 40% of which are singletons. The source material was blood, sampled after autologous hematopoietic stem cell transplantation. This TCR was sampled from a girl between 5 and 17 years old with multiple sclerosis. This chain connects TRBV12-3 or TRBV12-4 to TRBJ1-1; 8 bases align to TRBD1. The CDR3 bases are TGTGCCAGCAGTTTTAACAGGGGGACTGTAGCTTTCTTT. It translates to CASSFNRGTVAFF.